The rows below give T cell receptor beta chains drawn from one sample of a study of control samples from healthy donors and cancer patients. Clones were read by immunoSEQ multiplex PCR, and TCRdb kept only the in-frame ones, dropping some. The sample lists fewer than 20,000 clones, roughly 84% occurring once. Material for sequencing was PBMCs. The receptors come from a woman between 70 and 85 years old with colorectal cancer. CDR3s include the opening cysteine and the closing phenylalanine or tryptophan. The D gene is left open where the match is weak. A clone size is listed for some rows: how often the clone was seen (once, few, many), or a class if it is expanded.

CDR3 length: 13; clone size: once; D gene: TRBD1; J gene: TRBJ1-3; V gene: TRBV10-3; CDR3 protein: CAISQGQGNTIYF; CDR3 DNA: TGTGCCATCTCACAGGGGCAGGGAAACACCATATATTTT
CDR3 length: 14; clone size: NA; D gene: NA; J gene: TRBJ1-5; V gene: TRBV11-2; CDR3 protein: CASSSQGGDQPQHF; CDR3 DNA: TGTGCCAGCAGCTCTCAGGGTGGGGATCAGCCCCAGCATTTT
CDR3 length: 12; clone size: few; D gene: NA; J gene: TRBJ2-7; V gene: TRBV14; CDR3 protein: CASSQMGHEQYF; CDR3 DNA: TGTGCCAGCAGCCAAATGGGTCACGAGCAGTACTTC
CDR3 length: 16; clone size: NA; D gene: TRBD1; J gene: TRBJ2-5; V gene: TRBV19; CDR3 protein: CASTGGPGTGRETQYF; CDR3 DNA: TGTGCCAGCACCGGCGGACCGGGGACAGGGCGAGAGACCCAGTACTTC
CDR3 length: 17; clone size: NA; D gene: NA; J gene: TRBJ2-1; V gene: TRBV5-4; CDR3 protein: CASSLAASVSSYNEQFF; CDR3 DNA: TGTGCCAGCAGCTTGGCCGCTAGCGTCAGCTCCTACAATGAGCAGTTCTTC
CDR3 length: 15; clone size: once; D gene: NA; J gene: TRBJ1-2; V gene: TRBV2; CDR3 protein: CASPSEVLLNYGYTF; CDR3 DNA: TGTGCCAGCCCTTCGGAGGTCCTCCTTAACTATGGCTACACCTTC
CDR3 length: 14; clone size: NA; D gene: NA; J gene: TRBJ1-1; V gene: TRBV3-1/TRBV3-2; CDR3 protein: CASSQDVRTTEAFF; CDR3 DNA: TGTGCCAGCAGCCAAGATGTACGGACCACTGAAGCTTTCTTT
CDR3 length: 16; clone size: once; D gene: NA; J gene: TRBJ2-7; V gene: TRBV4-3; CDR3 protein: CASSQEGGTAAYEQYF; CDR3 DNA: TGCGCCAGCAGCCAAGAGGGGGGGACAGCCGCCTACGAGCAGTACTTC
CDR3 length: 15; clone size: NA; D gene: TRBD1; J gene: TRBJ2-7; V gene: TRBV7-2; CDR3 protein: CASSSRGQGPYEQYF; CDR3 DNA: TGTGCCAGCAGCTCCCGCGGACAGGGGCCCTACGAGCAGTACTTC
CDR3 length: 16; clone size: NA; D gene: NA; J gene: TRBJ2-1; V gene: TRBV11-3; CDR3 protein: CASSFSPGTSYNEQFF; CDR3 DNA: TGTGCCAGCAGCTTCTCCCCGGGAACTTCCTACAATGAGCAGTTCTTC
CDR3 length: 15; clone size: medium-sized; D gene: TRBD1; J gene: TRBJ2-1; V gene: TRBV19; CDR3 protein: CASSQKDRFNNEQFF; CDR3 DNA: TGTGCCAGTAGCCAAAAGGACAGGTTTAACAATGAGCAGTTCTTC
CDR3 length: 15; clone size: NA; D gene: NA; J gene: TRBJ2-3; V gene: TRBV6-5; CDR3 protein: CASSYGSSASDTQYF; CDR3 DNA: TGTGCCAGCAGTTACGGGTCTAGCGCTTCAGATACGCAGTATTTT
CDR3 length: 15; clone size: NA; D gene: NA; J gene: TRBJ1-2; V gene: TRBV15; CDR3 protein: CATSRSLTGVEGYTF; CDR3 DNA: TGTGCCACCAGCAGATCCTTAACGGGGGTAGAGGGCTACACCTTC
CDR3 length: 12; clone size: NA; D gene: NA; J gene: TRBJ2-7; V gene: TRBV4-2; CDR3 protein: CASSRSQEEQYF; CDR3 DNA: TGTGCCAGCAGTAGAAGCCAGGAGGAGCAGTACTTC
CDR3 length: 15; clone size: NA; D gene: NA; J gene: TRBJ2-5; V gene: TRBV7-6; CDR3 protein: CASSPGGRTQETQYF; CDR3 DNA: TGTGCCAGCAGCCCAGGGGGGAGAACCCAAGAGACCCAGTACTTC
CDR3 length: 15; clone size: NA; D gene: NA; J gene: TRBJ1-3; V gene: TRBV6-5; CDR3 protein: CASSRRLGRGPTIYF; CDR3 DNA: TGTGCCAGCAGCCGAAGACTAGGACGGGGACCTACCATATATTTT
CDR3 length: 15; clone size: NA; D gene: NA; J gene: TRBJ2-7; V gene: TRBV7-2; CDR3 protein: CASSSSGGWTYEQYF; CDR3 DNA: NA
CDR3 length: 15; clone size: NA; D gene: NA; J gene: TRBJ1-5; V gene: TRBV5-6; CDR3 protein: CASSLGGYSNQPQHF; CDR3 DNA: TGTGCCAGCAGCTTAGGAGGTTATAGCAATCAGCCCCAGCATTTT
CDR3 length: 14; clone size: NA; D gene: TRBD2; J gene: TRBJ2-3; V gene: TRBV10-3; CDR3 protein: CAISGAGGTDTQYF; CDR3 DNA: TGTGCCATCAGTGGCGCGGGGGGGACAGATACGCAGTATTTT
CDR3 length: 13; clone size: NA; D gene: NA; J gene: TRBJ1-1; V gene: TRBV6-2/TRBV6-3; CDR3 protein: CASSGPVATEAFF; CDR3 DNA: TGTGCCAGCAGTGGACCGGTGGCCACTGAAGCTTTCTTT
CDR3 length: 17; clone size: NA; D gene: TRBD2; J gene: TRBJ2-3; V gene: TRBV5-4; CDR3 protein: CASSWVTSGGRTDTQYF; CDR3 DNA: TGTGCCAGCAGCTGGGTGACTAGCGGGGGCCGGACGGATACGCAGTATTTT
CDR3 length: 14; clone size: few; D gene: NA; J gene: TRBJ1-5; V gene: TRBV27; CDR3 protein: CATATTSSYQPQHF; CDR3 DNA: TGTGCCACCGCCACAACGTCAAGCTACCAGCCCCAGCATTTT
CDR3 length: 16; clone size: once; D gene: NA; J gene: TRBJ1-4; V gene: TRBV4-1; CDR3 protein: CASSRKGSTENEKLFF; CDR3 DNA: TGCGCCAGCAGCCGAAAAGGCTCGACAGAAAATGAAAAACTGTTTTTT
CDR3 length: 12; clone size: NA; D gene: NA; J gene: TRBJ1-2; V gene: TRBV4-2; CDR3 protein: CASSTGGHGYTF; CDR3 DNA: TGTGCCAGCAGCACCGGGGGCCATGGCTACACCTTC
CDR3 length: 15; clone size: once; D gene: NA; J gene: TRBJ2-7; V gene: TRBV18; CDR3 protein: CASSPISDNYYEQYF; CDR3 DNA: TGTGCCAGCTCACCCATCTCGGACAATTATTACGAGCAGTACTTC
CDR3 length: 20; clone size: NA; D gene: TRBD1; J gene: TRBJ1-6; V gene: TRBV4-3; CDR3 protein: CASSQDLGQGAFGRRGPLHF; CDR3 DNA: TGCGCCAGCAGCCAAGATTTAGGACAGGGGGCGTTTGGGCGTCGGGGACCCCTCCACTTT
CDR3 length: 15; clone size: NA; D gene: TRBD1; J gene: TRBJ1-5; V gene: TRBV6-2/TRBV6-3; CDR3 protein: CASSYWTGGNQPQHF; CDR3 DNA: TGTGCCAGCAGTTATTGGACAGGGGGCAATCAGCCCCAGCATTTT
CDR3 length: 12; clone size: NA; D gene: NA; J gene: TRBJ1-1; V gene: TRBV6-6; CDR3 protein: CASSYRITEAFF; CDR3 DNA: TGTGCCAGCAGTTACAGAATAACTGAAGCTTTCTTT
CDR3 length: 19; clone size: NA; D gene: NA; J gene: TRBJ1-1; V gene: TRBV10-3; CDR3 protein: CATLPAATGRGGVDTEAFF; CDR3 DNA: TGTGCCACCCTCCCAGCGGCGACGGGTAGGGGGGGTGTGGACACTGAAGCTTTCTTT
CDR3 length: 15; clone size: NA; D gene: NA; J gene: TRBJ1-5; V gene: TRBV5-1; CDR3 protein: CASSVGGAFNQPQHF; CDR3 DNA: TGCGCCAGCAGCGTGGGGGGGGCCTTCAATCAGCCCCAGCATTTT
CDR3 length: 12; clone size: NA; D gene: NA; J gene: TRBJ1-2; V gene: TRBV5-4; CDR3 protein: CASSLDATGYTF; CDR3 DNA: TGTGCCAGCAGCCTCGACGCCACTGGCTACACCTTC
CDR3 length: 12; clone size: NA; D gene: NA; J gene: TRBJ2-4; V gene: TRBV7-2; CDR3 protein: CASSSPAHIQYF; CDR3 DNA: TGTGCCAGCAGCTCCCCGGCCCACATTCAGTACTTC
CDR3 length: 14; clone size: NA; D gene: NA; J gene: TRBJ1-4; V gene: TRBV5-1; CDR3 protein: CASSLQGQNEKLFF; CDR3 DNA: TGCGCCAGCAGCTTACAGGGTCAAAATGAAAAACTGTTTTTT
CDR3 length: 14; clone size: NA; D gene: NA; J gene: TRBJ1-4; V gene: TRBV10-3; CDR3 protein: CAISVGGGSEKLFF; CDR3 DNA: TGTGCCATCAGTGTTGGGGGAGGAAGCGAAAAACTGTTTTTT
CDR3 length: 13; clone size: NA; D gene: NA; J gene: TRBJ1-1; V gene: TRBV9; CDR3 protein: CASTAAFGGEAFF; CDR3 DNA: TGTGCCAGCACCGCAGCATTCGGGGGAGAAGCTTTCTTT
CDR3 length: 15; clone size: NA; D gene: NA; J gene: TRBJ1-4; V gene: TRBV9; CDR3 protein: CASSPSQFNNEKLFF; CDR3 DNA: TGTGCCAGCAGCCCTAGTCAGTTTAATAATGAAAAACTGTTTTTT
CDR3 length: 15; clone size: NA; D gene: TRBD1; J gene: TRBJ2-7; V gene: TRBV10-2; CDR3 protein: CASSRTGTGTYEQYF; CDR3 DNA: TGCGCCAGCAGCAGAACCGGGACAGGAACCTACGAGCAGTACTTC
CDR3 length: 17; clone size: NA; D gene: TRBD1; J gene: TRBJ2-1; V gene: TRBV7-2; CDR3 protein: CASSFGRGTRNYNEQFF; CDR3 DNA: TGTGCCAGCAGCTTCGGCAGGGGGACCCGGAATTACAATGAGCAGTTCTTC
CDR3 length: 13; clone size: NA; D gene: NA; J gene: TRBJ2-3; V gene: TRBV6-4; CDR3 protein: CASSDGRADTQYF; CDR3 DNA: TGTGCCAGCAGTGACGGCAGGGCAGATACGCAGTATTTT
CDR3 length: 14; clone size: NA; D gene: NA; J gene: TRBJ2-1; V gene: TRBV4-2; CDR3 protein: CASSQELQYNEQFF; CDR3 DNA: TGTGCCAGCAGCCAAGAGTTGCAGTACAATGAGCAGTTCTTC
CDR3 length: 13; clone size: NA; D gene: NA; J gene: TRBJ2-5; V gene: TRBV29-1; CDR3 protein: CSTSRAERETQYF; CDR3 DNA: TGCAGCACCTCGAGGGCGGAGAGGGAGACCCAGTACTTC
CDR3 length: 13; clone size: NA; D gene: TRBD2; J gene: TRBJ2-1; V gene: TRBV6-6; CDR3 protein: CASSGLAYNEQFF; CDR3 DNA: TGTGCCAGCAGCGGACTAGCCTACAATGAGCAGTTCTTC
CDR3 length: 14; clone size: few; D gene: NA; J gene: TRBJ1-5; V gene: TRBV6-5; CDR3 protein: CASSQRGGGQPQHF; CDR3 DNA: TGTGCCAGCAGCCAAAGGGGGGGTGGTCAGCCCCAGCATTTT
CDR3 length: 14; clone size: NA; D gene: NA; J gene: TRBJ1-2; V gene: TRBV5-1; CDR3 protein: CASSFHRDNYGYTF; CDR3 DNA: TGCGCCAGCAGCTTTCACAGGGATAACTATGGCTACACCTTC
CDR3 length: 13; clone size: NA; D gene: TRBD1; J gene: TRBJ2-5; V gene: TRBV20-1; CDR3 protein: CSASDRGKGTQYF; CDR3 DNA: TGCAGTGCTAGTGACAGGGGGAAAGGGACCCAGTACTTC
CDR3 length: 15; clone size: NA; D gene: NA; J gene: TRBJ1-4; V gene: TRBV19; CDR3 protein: CASSNLAGPNEKLFF; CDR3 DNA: TGTGCCAGTAGTAACTTGGCAGGCCCAAATGAAAAACTGTTTTTT
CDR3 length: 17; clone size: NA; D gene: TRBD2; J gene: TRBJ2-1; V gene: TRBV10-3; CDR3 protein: CAISETSGRAFYNEQFF; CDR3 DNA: TGTGCCATCAGTGAGACTAGCGGGAGGGCCTTTTACAATGAGCAGTTCTTC
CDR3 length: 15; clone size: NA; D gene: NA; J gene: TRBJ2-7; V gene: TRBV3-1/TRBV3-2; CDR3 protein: CASSQDLADYYEQYF; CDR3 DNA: TGTGCCAGCAGCCAAGATTTGGCAGATTACTACGAGCAGTACTTC
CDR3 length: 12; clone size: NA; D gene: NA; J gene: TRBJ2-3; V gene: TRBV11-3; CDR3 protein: CASSLRADTQYF; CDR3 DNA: TGTGCCAGCAGCTTAAGGGCAGATACGCAGTATTTT
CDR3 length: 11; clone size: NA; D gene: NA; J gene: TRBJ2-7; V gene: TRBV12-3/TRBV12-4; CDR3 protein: CASSGVREQYF; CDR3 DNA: TGTGCCAGCAGCGGGGTTCGCGAGCAGTACTTC
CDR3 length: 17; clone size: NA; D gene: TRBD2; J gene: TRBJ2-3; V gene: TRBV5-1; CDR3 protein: CASSSGTSGSRTDTQYF; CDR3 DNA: TGCGCCAGCAGCTCCGGGACTAGCGGGAGTAGGACAGATACGCAGTATTTT
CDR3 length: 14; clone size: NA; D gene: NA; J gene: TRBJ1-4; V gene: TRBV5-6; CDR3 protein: CASSFAGAGEKLFF; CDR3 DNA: TGTGCCAGCAGCTTTGCAGGGGCTGGTGAAAAACTGTTTTTT
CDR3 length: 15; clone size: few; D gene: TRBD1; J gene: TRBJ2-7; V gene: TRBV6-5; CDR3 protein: CASSPLPGQGYEQYF; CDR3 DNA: TGTGCCAGCAGCCCCCTCCCCGGACAGGGTTACGAGCAGTACTTC
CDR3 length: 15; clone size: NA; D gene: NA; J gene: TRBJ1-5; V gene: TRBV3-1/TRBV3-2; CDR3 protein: CASSQEAGWHQPQHF; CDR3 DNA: TGTGCCAGCAGCCAAGAAGCGGGGTGGCATCAGCCCCAGCATTTT